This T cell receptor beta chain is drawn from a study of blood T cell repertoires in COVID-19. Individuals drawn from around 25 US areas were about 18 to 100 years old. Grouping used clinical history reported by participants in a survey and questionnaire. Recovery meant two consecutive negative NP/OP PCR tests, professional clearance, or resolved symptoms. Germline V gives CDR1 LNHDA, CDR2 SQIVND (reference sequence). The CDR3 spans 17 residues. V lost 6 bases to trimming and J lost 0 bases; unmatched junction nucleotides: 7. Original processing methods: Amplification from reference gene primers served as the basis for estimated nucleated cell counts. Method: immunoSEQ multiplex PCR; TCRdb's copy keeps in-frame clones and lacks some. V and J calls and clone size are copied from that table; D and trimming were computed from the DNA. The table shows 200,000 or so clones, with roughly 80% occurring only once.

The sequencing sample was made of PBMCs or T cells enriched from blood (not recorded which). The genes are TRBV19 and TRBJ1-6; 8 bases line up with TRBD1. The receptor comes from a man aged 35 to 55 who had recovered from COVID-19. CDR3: CASRGLDRGSYNSPLHF. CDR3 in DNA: TGTGCCAGTAGGGGACTTGACAGGGGCTCCTATAATTCACCCCTCCACTTT. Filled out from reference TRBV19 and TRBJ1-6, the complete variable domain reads DGGITQSPKYLFRKEGQNVTLSCEQNLNHDAMYWYRQDPGQGLRLIYYSQIVNDFQKGDIAEGYSVSREKKESFPLTVTSAQKNPTAFYLCASRGLDRGSYNSPLHFGNGTRLTVT.